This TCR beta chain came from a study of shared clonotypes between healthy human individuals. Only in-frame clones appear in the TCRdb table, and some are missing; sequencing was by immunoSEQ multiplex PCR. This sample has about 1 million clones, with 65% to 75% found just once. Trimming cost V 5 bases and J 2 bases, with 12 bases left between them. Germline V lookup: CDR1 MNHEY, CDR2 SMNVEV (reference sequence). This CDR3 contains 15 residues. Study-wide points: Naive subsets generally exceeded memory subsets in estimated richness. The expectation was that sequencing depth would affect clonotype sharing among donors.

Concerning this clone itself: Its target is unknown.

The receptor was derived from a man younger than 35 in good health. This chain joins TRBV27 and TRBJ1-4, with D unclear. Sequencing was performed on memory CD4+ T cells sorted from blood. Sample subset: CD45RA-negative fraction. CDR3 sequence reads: CASSPRGRTNEKLFF. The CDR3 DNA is TGTGCCAGCAGTCCCCGTGGCAGGACTAATGAAAAACTGTTTTTT.